A selection of T cell receptor beta chains follows, all from one sample in a study of blood T cell repertoires in COVID-19. Profiling relied on immunoSEQ multiplex PCR, and the TCRdb table lists in-frame clones only, not all of them. The data show under 75,000 clones, 86% seen once. Specimen: peripheral blood. Source of these receptors: a man aged 25 to 40 with acute or convalescent COVID-19. CDR3s include the opening cysteine and the closing phenylalanine or tryptophan. D genes are given only for firm matches. Clone size is not always given. Where it is, it says once, few, many or a class for expanded clones.

J gene | D gene | V gene | clone size | CDR3 protein | CDR3 DNA
TRBJ1-5 | . | TRBV6-5 | once | CASRSAGYSNQPQHF | TGTGCCAGCAGGAGTGCCGGTTATAGCAATCAGCCCCAGCATTTT
TRBJ1-1 | . | TRBV19 | . | CASSPWAGENTEAFF | TGTGCCAGTAGTCCCTGGGCGGGTGAGAACACTGAAGCTTTCTTT
TRBJ1-2 | TRBD1 | TRBV19 | once | CASSQYIGDRASANYGYTF | TGTGCCAGTAGTCAATATATTGGGGACAGGGCCTCAGCTAACTATGGCTACACCTTC
TRBJ1-2 | TRBD1 | TRBV12-3/TRBV12-4 | . | CATKTRGWHGYTF | TGTGCCACTAAGACCAGGGGGTGGCATGGCTACACCTTC
TRBJ2-5 | TRBD1 | TRBV10-3 | few | CAISESGGVSDRGPQETQYF | TGTGCCATCAGTGAGTCGGGAGGAGTTTCGGACAGGGGACCCCAAGAGACCCAGTACTTC
TRBJ1-3 | . | TRBV23-1 | . | CASSPQAFSGNTIYF | TGCGCCAGCAGTCCACAGGCTTTCTCTGGAAACACCATATATTTT
TRBJ1-6 | TRBD1 | TRBV7-9 | few | CASSLSDRENSPLHF | TGTGCCAGCAGCTTATCGGACAGGGAGAATTCACCCCTCCACTTT
TRBJ1-2 | TRBD1 | TRBV18 | . | CASSPRQGDWDGGYTF | TGTGCCAGCTCCCCCAGGCAGGGGGATTGGGACGGCGGCTACACCTTC
TRBJ1-1 | . | TRBV12-3/TRBV12-4 | . | CASSLNGLEAFF | TGTGCCAGCAGTTTAAATGGACTAGAAGCTTTCTTT
TRBJ1-2 | TRBD1 | TRBV30 | . | CAWEGGQGEANYGYTF | TGTGCCTGGGAAGGAGGGCAGGGGGAAGCTAACTATGGCTACACCTTC
TRBJ1-2 | . | TRBV9 | . | CASSPVEGAGYTF | TGTGCCAGCAGCCCCGTGGAGGGCGCTGGCTACACCTTC
TRBJ1-1 | . | TRBV5-1 | . | CASSLFGRNTEAFF | TGCGCCAGCAGCTTGTTTGGCAGAAACACTGAAGCTTTCTTT
TRBJ1-2 | . | TRBV5-1 | . | CASSPQPGRGKNYGYTF | TGCGCCAGCAGCCCCCAGCCGGGCAGGGGAAAGAACTATGGCTACACCTTC
TRBJ1-1 | TRBD1 | TRBV5-1 | . | CASRKRVGGNEAFF | TGCGCCAGCAGAAAAAGGGTAGGGGGCAATGAAGCTTTCTTT
TRBJ1-2 | TRBD1 | TRBV7-8 | . | CASSLERTGYGYTF | TGTGCCAGCAGCTTAGAAAGGACAGGTTATGGCTACACCTTC
TRBJ2-7 | TRBD1 | TRBV3-1/TRBV3-2 | . | CASSPSLGQGNHEQYF | TGTGCCAGCAGCCCTAGTCTGGGACAGGGTAACCACGAGCAGTACTTC
TRBJ2-5 | TRBD1 | TRBV18 | . | CASSYGQAETQYF | TGTGCCAGCTCCTACGGACAGGCGGAGACCCAGTACTTC
TRBJ2-3 | . | TRBV5-1 | . | CASSLDRSTDTQYF | TGCGCCAGCAGCTTGGACAGGAGCACAGATACGCAGTATTTT
TRBJ2-1 | . | TRBV1 | . | CTSSQERTSGDYNEQFF | TGCACCAGCAGCCAAGAAAGGACTAGCGGGGACTACAATGAGCAGTTCTTC
TRBJ1-6 | TRBD1 | TRBV5-1 | . | CASSSEPGQGSSPLHF | TGCGCCAGCAGCTCAGAACCGGGACAGGGTTCTTCACCCCTCCACTTT
TRBJ1-3 | . | TRBV30 | . | CAWGNLRHSGNTIYF | TGTGCCTGGGGGAACCTCAGGCACTCTGGAAACACCATATATTTT
TRBJ1-2 | TRBD1 | TRBV29-1 | . | CSVEDRGLGGYTF | TGCAGCGTCGAAGACAGGGGGCTGGGTGGCTACACCTTC
TRBJ2-1 | TRBD2 | TRBV9 | . | CASSSRGGITYNEQFF | TGTGCCAGCAGCTCCCGGGGGGGGATTACCTACAATGAGCAGTTCTTC
TRBJ2-5 | TRBD1 | TRBV5-1 | . | CASSLGTGEETQYF | TGCGCCAGCAGCTTGGGGACAGGGGAAGAGACCCAGTACTTC
TRBJ1-1 | . | TRBV10-3 | . | CAITKDSRTEAFF | TGTGCCATCACCAAAGACAGCCGCACTGAAGCTTTCTTT
TRBJ1-4 | . | TRBV5-1 | once | CASSAYRATNEKLFF | TGCGCCAGCAGCGCTTACAGAGCAACTAATGAAAAACTGTTTTTT
TRBJ1-2 | . | TRBV2 | few | CASDRSANYGYTF | TGTGCCAGCGACAGGTCGGCTAACTATGGCTACACCTTC
TRBJ2-5 | . | TRBV18 | . | CASSGSRAQETQYF | TGTGCCAGCTCAGGATCTAGAGCCCAAGAGACCCAGTACTTC
TRBJ1-1 | TRBD1 | TRBV2 | once | CASSARTGGSNTEAFF | TGTGCCAGCAGTGCCCGGACAGGGGGAAGCAACACTGAAGCTTTCTTT
TRBJ1-1 | TRBD1 | TRBV10-3 | . | CAISEMTGGVNAFF | TGTGCCATCAGTGAGATGACAGGGGGCGTGAATGCTTTCTTT
TRBJ1-1 | . | TRBV30 | . | CAWDLRSMNTEAFF | TGTGCCTGGGATCTCCGGAGCATGAACACTGAAGCTTTCTTT
TRBJ1-4 | TRBD1 | TRBV10-2 | . | CASSWGQGAPNEKLFF | TGCGCCAGCAGTTGGGGACAGGGGGCACCGAATGAAAAACTGTTTTTT
TRBJ1-2 | TRBD1 | TRBV27 | . | CASRDRGYGYTF | TGTGCCAGCAGGGACAGGGGCTATGGCTACACCTTC
TRBJ1-1 | TRBD1 | TRBV5-4 | . | CASSYKDRGSHEAFF | TGTGCCAGCAGCTACAAAGACAGGGGGTCCCATGAAGCTTTCTTT
TRBJ2-7 | TRBD2 | TRBV9 | . | CASSVLSSGTYSEQYF | TGTGCCAGCAGCGTACTTTCTAGCGGGACATACAGCGAGCAGTACTTC
TRBJ1-1 | . | TRBV30 | . | CAWSVTGTNTEAFF | TGTGCCTGGAGTGTTACAGGGACGAACACTGAAGCTTTCTTT
TRBJ2-3 | TRBD1 | TRBV19 | . | CASSLQGTDTQYF | TGTGCCAGTAGTCTACAGGGGACAGATACGCAGTATTTT
TRBJ1-3 | . | TRBV14 | . | CASSQDLAVHGNTIYF | TGTGCCAGCAGCCAAGATCTGGCAGTCCATGGAAACACCATATATTTT
TRBJ1-5 | . | TRBV29-1 | . | CSVQQDSNQPQHF | TGCAGCGTTCAACAGGATAGCAATCAGCCCCAGCATTTT